This entry lists 27 T cell receptor beta chains sequenced from one sample in a study of shared clonotypes between healthy human individuals. The protocol was immunoSEQ multiplex PCR, while the TCRdb copy is restricted to in-frame clones and leaves out a portion. The data show 2,500,000 or so clones, around 90% seen once. Material: naive CD4+ T cells sorted from blood. The subset: CD45RA+ positively selected. These receptors originate from a man between 18 and 35 years old in good health.

V gene TRBV5-1 combines with J gene TRBJ1-4; TRBD1 might be the D (6 bases). In germline, CDR1 is SGHRS, CDR2 YFSETQ. The CDR3 is 14 residues long. Between the trimmed V and J ends, which lost 4 bases and 11 bases, there was a span of 18 bases. The CDR3 sequence is CASSPGTSRGKLFF. For the CDR3, the DNA is TGCGCCAGCAGCCCGGGGACATCCCGTGGGAAACTGTTTTTT.

This clone was seen only once. The chain is built from TRBV6-6 and TRBJ2-7, with D possibly being TRBD2 (6 bases). This CDR3 has 15 amino acids. In germline, CDR1 is MNHNY, CDR2 SVGAGI (reference sequence). V was trimmed by 5 bases and J by 0 bases, leaving 14 bases between them. CDR3 protein: CASSGPGLPSYEQYF. CDR3 sequence (DNA): TGTGCCAGCAGTGGCCCGGGACTTCCCTCCTACGAGCAGTACTTC.

V gene TRBV5-1 combines with J gene TRBJ1-6; TRBD1 might be the D (5 bases). The CDR3 sequence is 15 residues long. The V gene lost 0 bases and the J gene lost 8 bases, with 12 bases spanning the gap. The germline gives CDR1 SGHRS, CDR2 YFSETQ. The CDR3: CASSLVTARDSPLHF. Here the CDR3 DNA reads TGCGCCAGCAGCTTGGTGACAGCGCGAGATTCACCCCTCCACTTT.

V gene TRBV7-8 combines with J gene TRBJ2-5; D is perhaps TRBD2 (8 bases). Between the trimmed V and J ends, which lost 7 bases and 5 bases, there was a span of 17 bases. Germline CDR1 is SGHVS and CDR2 is FQNEAQ. CDR3 length: 14 residues. The CDR3, as DNA: TGTGCCAGCACCTCCCGGGAGGGGGCGGAGACCCAGTACTTC. Residues: CASTSREGAETQYF.

The chain combines TRBV5-4 with TRBJ1-3; D not resolved. Germline-derived CDR1 and CDR2 are SGHNT and YYREEE (reference sequence). CDR3 length equals 14 residues. Trimming took off 1 base at V and 1 base at J, with 6 bases between the two ends. As DNA, the CDR3 is TGTGCCAGCAGCTTGTCCAGGTCTGGAAACACCATATATTTT. Amino acids: CASSLSRSGNTIYF.

The rearrangement links TRBV6-6 to TRBJ2-7; 14 nucleotides match TRBD2. The CDR3 sequence is 15 residues long. Germline CDR1 and CDR2: MNHNY and SVGAGI (reference sequence). With V trimmed by 2 bases and J by 4 bases, 1 base remained unmatched. For the CDR3, the DNA is TGTGCCAGCAGTTACGGGACTAGCGGGGGATACGAGCAGTACTTC. It yields the protein CASSYGTSGGYEQYF.

V and J are TRBV28 and TRBJ2-1; possibly TRBD2 for D (5 bases). The germline CDR1 and CDR2 sequences are MDHEN and SYDVKM. This CDR3 has 13 residues. Trimming left V 4 bases short and J 6 bases short, with 10 bases between. Here the CDR3 reads CASSSGMINEQFF. For the CDR3, the DNA is TGTGCCAGCAGTTCGGGGATGATCAATGAGCAGTTCTTC.

This clone came up a few times. CDR3 protein: CASSWDRGDRYTF. The CDR3, as DNA: TGTGCCAGCAGCTGGGACAGGGGAGATCGCTACACCTTC. The chain links TRBV7-9 to TRBJ1-2; TRBD1 aligns across 10 bases. V was clipped by 4 bases and J by 9 bases; unmatched bases: 5. From germline, CDR1 is SEHNR and CDR2 FQNEAQ (reference sequence). The CDR3 totals 13 residues.

The gene calls are TRBV6-1 and TRBJ1-1; D is undetermined. Trimming removed 4 bases from V and 0 bases from J, with 15 bases in between. This CDR3 has 16 residues. Germline values: CDR1 MNHNS, CDR2 SASEGT. For the CDR3, the DNA is TGTGCCAGCAGTGTCGTGCCAGATTTCCTGAACACTGAAGCTTTCTTT. It codes for CASSVVPDFLNTEAFF.

This chain links TRBV5-8 with TRBJ2-3; TRBD2 agrees at 10 bases. Germline trimming cut 5 bases from V and 2 bases from J; bases unmatched to any gene: 5. The CDR3 loop spans 15 amino acids. CDR1 is SGHTS and CDR2 is YDEGEE in the germline V gene. CDR3 DNA sequence: TGTGCCAGCAGGATAGCGGGGGGCTCCACAGATACGCAGTATTTT. Its translation is CASRIAGGSTDTQYF.

In this sample, this clone turned up once. The chain uses TRBV15 and TRBJ1-3, with D tentatively TRBD1 (5 bases). This CDR3 contains 15 residues. The V end lost 1 base, the J end lost 0 bases, and 7 bases lay between the germline ends. CDR1 and CDR2 from the germline V gene are LNHNV and YYDKDF (reference sequence). The CDR3 bases are TGTGCCACCAGCAGAGCCGGGACCTCTGGAAACACCATATATTTT. This encodes CATSRAGTSGNTIYF.

The chain couples TRBV7-9 to TRBJ1-1, with TRBD1 as a possible D gene (6 bases). Germline V CDR1 and CDR2: SEHNR, FQNEAQ (reference sequence). The CDR3 consists of 14 residues. V lost 5 bases to trimming and J lost 3 bases, with 13 bases between them. DNA of the CDR3: TGTGCCAGCAGCGCCCGGGACACCCACACTGAAGCTTTCTTT. Residues: CASSARDTHTEAFF.

The CDR3 reads CASSLEAGSNQPQHF. The DNA for the CDR3 is TGTGCCAGCAGCTTAGAGGCAGGGAGCAATCAGCCCCAGCATTTT. The rearrangement joins TRBV11-2 to TRBJ1-5; possible D gene TRBD1, 5 bases. This CDR3 comprises 15 residues. Germline V CDR1 and CDR2: SGHAT, FQNNGV. V dropped 0 bases and J dropped 1 base, with 7 bases sitting between them.

The CDR3 nucleotides are TGTGCCAGCAGTAGGATAGGGGGCGGGGAACGCAATGAGCAGTTCTTC. Translating it yields CASSRIGGGERNEQFF. The J gene is TRBJ2-1, the V gene TRBV27, with D possibly being TRBD1 (7 bases). Germline V lookup: CDR1 MNHEY, CDR2 SMNVEV (reference sequence). The V end was cut by 5 bases, the J end by 6 bases, with 20 bases between. This CDR3 region has 16 residues.

In its sample, this clone was seen once. The chain links TRBV4-3 to TRBJ2-3; D may match TRBD1 or TRBD2 (5 bases each). The germline V and J ends were trimmed by 1 base and 4 bases, with 15 bases remaining between them. CDR1 and CDR2 (germline): LGHNA, YSLEER. This CDR3 contains 16 residues. CDR3 residues: CASSQVGAKGADTQYF. In DNA form, the CDR3 reads TGCGCCAGCAGCCAAGTCGGGGCCAAAGGGGCAGATACGCAGTATTTT.

The V call is TRBV2, the J call TRBJ1-4, with TRBD1 matching 8 bases. The germline V gene has CDR1 SNHLY and CDR2 FYNNEI. The CDR3 runs to 14 residues. Trimming at V came to 9 bases and at J to 8 bases, leaving 11 bases not matched to a gene. This chain's CDR3 is CARGEDRVREKLFF. CDR3 coding DNA: TGTGCCAGAGGAGAGGACAGGGTTCGGGAAAAACTGTTTTTT.

This chain links TRBV28 with TRBJ2-1; 10 positions match TRBD1. Germline values: CDR1 MDHEN, CDR2 SYDVKM. V trimming: 4 bases; J trimming: 9 bases; junction bases outside the gene matches: 9. This CDR3 has 15 residues. The CDR3 nucleotides read TGTGCCAGCAGTTCTCCGGGACAGGGGAGAGGTGAGCAGTTCTTC. It yields the protein CASSSPGQGRGEQFF. Full variable domain (rest looked up from reference TRBV28 and TRBJ2-1): DVKVTQSSRYLVKRTGEKVFLECVQDMDHENMFWYRQDPGLGLRLIYFSYDVKMKEKGDIPEGYSVSREKKERFSLILESASTNQTSMYLCASSSPGQGRGEQFFGPGTRLTVL.

The gene calls are TRBV18 and TRBJ1-2; 9 bases match TRBD1. J gave up 6 bases and V 0 bases, and 5 bases lay outside the gene matches. The CDR3 extends over 15 amino acids. Germline CDR1 KGHSH, CDR2 LQKENI. CDR3 nucleotides: TGTGCCAGCTCACCACCTACAGGGGGCTTAGATGGCTACACCTTC. It yields the protein CASSPPTGGLDGYTF. Filled out from reference TRBV18 and TRBJ1-2, the complete variable domain reads NAGVMQNPRHLVRRRGQEARLRCSPMKGHSHVYWYRQLPEEGLKFMVYLQKENIIDESGMPKERFSAEFPKEGPSILRIQQVVRGDSAAYFCASSPPTGGLDGYTFGSGTRLTVV.

The chain couples TRBV4-1 to TRBJ2-1; 7 positions match TRBD2. The junction had 5 bases not matched to a gene; V was cut back by 0 bases and J by 6 bases. This CDR3 is 15 amino acids long. Per germline, CDR1 MGHRA and CDR2 YSYEKL. DNA of the CDR3: TGCGCCAGCAGCCAAGAGGGGGGGTTGGGCAATGAGCAGTTCTTC. Its translation: CASSQEGGLGNEQFF.

V gene TRBV7-8 combines with J gene TRBJ1-1, with D possibly being TRBD1 (6 bases). The germline V gene encodes CDR1 SGHVS and CDR2 FQNEAQ. Trimming stripped 2 bases from V and 2 bases from J, with 15 bases between. CDR3 length: 16 amino acids. The CDR3 here is CASSLSGAGVNTEAFF. CDR3 DNA: TGTGCCAGCAGCTTATCGGGCGCAGGGGTTAACACTGAAGCTTTCTTT. Combining the CDR3 with reference TRBV7-8 and TRBJ1-1 gives the whole variable domain GAGVSQSPRYKVAKRGQDVALRCDPISGHVSLFWYQQALGQGPEFLTYFQNEAQLDKSGLPSDRFFAERPEGSVSTLKIQRTQQEDSAVYLCASSLSGAGVNTEAFFGQGTRLTVV.

This clone was seen a few times. This same CDR3 is encoded by further DNA sequences in the sample. The chain joins TRBV2 to TRBJ2-7, with no clear D. CDR1 is SNHLY, CDR2 FYNNEI, per germline. The CDR3 loop spans 11 amino acids. Deletions cut 4 bases from V and 2 bases from J, with 3 bases between. The CDR3 protein is CASSGAYEQYF. DNA for the CDR3: TGTGCCAGCAGTGGGGCCTACGAGCAGTACTTC.

On this clone: In the same sample, other DNA sequences code for this CDR3. This chain's CDR3 is CASSLTGETQYF. CDR3 DNA: TGCGCCAGCAGCTTGACGGGGGAGACCCAGTACTTC. The chain couples TRBV5-1 to TRBJ2-5, with D maybe TRBD2 (5 bases). The CDR3 totals 12 residues. Trimming removed 1 base from V and 5 bases from J, with 6 bases in between. Germline V CDR1 and CDR2: SGHRS, YFSETQ.

The chain carries TRBV7-8 and TRBJ2-6; D gene ambiguous. The CDR3 covers 16 residues. V shed 5 bases and J shed 0 bases, with 11 bases lying between them. Germline-derived CDR1 and CDR2 are SGHVS and FQNEAQ. The CDR3 loop is CASSPFRSSGANVLTF. In DNA form, the CDR3 reads TGTGCCAGCAGCCCATTCCGGAGCTCTGGGGCCAACGTCCTGACTTTC.

The chain recombines TRBV6-1 with TRBJ1-5; the D is unclear. Per the germline V gene, CDR1 is MNHNS and CDR2 is SASEGT. The CDR3 spans 13 residues. V gave up 7 bases and J gave up 5 bases, with 12 bases separating them. CDR3 sequence (DNA): TGTGCCAGCACCTTTTTGCAAGATCAGCCCCAGCATTTT. This translates into CASTFLQDQPQHF.

The chain recombines TRBV6-1 with TRBJ1-4; 9 nucleotides line up with TRBD1. Trimming at V came to 7 bases and at J to 6 bases, leaving 3 bases not matched to a gene. Germline CDR1 and CDR2: MNHNS and SASEGT. The CDR3 is 13 amino acids. The DNA for the CDR3 is TGTGCCAGCATTGGGACAGGGTATGAAAAACTGTTTTTT. It specifies CASIGTGYEKLFF.

The count of this clone is one. Other DNA variants within this sample encode the same CDR3. The chain carries TRBV27 and TRBJ2-3; D call uncertain. Germline V gene data show CDR1 as MNHEY and CDR2 as SMNVEV (reference sequence). Deletions cut 6 bases from V and 5 bases from J, with 9 bases between. This CDR3 has 12 amino acids. The CDR3, as DNA: TGTGCCAGCAGCCCCAGAGGAGATACGCAGTATTTT. Translated: CASSPRGDTQYF.

This clone was picked up a small number of times. The chain employs TRBV29-1 and TRBJ2-5; D gene uncertain. The germline gives CDR1 SQVTM, CDR2 ANQGSEA. This CDR3 has 13 residues. V lost 2 bases, J lost 5 bases, and 12 bases lay in between. Here the CDR3 reads CSVERNPGETQYF. DNA of the CDR3: TGCAGCGTTGAAAGGAATCCCGGTGAGACCCAGTACTTC.